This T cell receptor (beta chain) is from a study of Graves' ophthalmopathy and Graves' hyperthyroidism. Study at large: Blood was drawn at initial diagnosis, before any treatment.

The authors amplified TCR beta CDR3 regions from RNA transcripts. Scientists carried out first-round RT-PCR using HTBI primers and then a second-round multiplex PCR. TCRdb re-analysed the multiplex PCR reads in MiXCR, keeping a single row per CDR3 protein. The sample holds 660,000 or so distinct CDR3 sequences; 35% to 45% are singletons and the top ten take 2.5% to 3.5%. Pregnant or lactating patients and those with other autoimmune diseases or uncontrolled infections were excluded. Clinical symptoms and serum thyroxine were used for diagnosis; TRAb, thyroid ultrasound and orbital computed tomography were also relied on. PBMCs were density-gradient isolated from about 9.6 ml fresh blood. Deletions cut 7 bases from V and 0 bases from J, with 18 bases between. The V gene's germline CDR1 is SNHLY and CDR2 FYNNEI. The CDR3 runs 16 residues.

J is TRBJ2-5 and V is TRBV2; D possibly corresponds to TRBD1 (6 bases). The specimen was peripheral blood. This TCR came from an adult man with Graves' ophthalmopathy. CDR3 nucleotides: TGTGCCAGCACCCCTAAGGAGGACAGATACCAAGAGACCCAGTACTTC. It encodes CASTPKEDRYQETQYF.